This TCR beta chain emerged from a study of CD8 T cells in ankylosing spondylitis. Broader study findings: Among TCR beta sequences, a motif of eight or nine highly homologous variants appeared characteristic of ankylosing spondylitis blood. As reported, disease-linked clones showed significant enrichment in matched ankylosing spondylitis synovial fluid. Past research had described some motif variants in reactive arthritis synovial fluid and blood. Disease-linked clones proved CD8+ and comparatively uncommon in peripheral blood.

Many counts were recorded for this clonotype. The antigen is not known. There are 18 residues in the CDR3. TCRdb ran MiXCR on the 5' RACE reads and lists one entry per CDR3 protein. The table has some 200,000 distinct CDR3 sequences, around a sixth seen once. The sequencing sample was made of blood, either unsorted or a sorted T cell fraction (not recorded which). This TCR derives from a male donor under 35 with ankylosing spondylitis or in good health (not recorded which). This chain connects TRBV21-1 to TRBJ1-4; the table names TRBD1, a call not compared with the DNA. TRBV21-1 is given as a pseudogene. CDR3 region: CASSFTFTGGGLGEKLFF. The CDR3 DNA follows: TGTGCCAGCAGCTTTACGTTCACAGGGGGCGGATTAGGTGAAAAACTGTTTTTT.